A selection of T cell receptor beta chains follows, all from one sample in a study of T cell changes during pregnancy in multiple sclerosis. Profiled with immunoSEQ multiplex PCR; TCRdb holds only in-frame clones, not every one. The sample yields tens of thousands of clones, almost 95% seen once. Here the sequenced sample was CD8+ T cells from peripheral blood mononuclear cells, taken in the first trimester of pregnancy. These receptors all come from a female donor with multiple sclerosis, enrolled in a pregnancy study. Each CDR3 is given with its conserved first and last residue. Each record gives: clone size, V gene, J gene, D gene, CDR3 DNA, CDR3 protein. The D gene is left open where the match is weak. Clone sizes are given selectively: once, few, many, or a class where the clone is expanded.

-	TRBV19	TRBJ2-2	TRBD2	TGTGCCACCCGACTGATGTTCGGGGGGGCAGAGTCCGGGGAGCTGTTTTTT	CATRLMFGGAESGELFF
-	TRBV4-1	TRBJ2-1	TRBD2	TGCGCCAGCAGCCAAGTCCTAGCGGACTACAATGAGCAGTTCTTC	CASSQVLADYNEQFF
-	TRBV19	TRBJ2-1	TRBD2	TGTGCCAGTAGTCCCCAGGGACTAGCGGGAGGGGATGAGCAGTTCTTC	CASSPQGLAGGDEQFF
-	TRBV27	TRBJ2-1	-	TGTGCCAGCAGGTTAGGGAGCTTCTCCTACAATGAGCAGTTCTTC	CASRLGSFSYNEQFF
once	TRBV14	TRBJ1-6	-	TGTGCCAGCAGCCCTCCTCACAGGCCTATAAATTCACCCCTCCACTTT	CASSPPHRPINSPLHF
-	TRBV7-2	TRBJ1-2	-	TGTGCCAGCAGTGGTCTCGGGAAGAACTATGGCTACACCTTC	CASSGLGKNYGYTF
-	TRBV7-9	TRBJ2-7	TRBD1	TGTGCCAGCAGCCAGGGGGCGTCGGGTTTGACCTACGAGCAGTACTTC	CASSQGASGLTYEQYF
-	TRBV10-2	TRBJ1-4	-	TGCGCCAGCAGCTCCCCGGGTAGAGCTAATGAAAAACTGTTTTTT	CASSSPGRANEKLFF
-	TRBV27	TRBJ2-2	TRBD2	TGTGCCAGCAGACGGACTAGCCTACTCCTCCTTGACACCGGGGAGCTGTTTTTT	CASRRTSLLLLDTGELFF
-	TRBV2	TRBJ2-2	TRBD2	TGTGCCAGCAGTGATAGCGGGGGGCCTTTGGACGGGGAGCTGTTTTTT	CASSDSGGPLDGELFF
-	TRBV5-8	TRBJ2-5	-	TGTGCCAGCAACTCCCGGGAGCAAAAAGAGACCCAGTACTTC	CASNSREQKETQYF
-	TRBV12-5	TRBJ1-1	-	TGTGCTAGTGGCCTAGCAATCACTGAAGCTTTCTTT	CASGLAITEAFF
-	TRBV5-1	TRBJ2-1	TRBD2	TGCGCCAGCAGTTCTCCCTGGGGTGGGACTAGCGGGTACAATGAGCAGTTCTTC	CASSSPWGGTSGYNEQFF
large	TRBV5-4	TRBJ1-6	-	TGTGCCAGCAGCGGGGGGGCCGGGTCGGGGGCTAATTCACCCCTCCACTTT	CASSGGAGSGANSPLHF
-	TRBV27	TRBJ1-1	-	TGTGCCAGCAGTCCGTCGGCAGGGTCGGACACTGAAGCTTTCTTT	CASSPSAGSDTEAFF
-	TRBV27	TRBJ1-2	-	TGTGCCAGCAGCCCGGGGGGCAGGCAGAGTGGCTACACCTTC	CASSPGGRQSGYTF
once	TRBV7-6	TRBJ2-6	-	TGTGCCAGCAGCTTGGGGGCAGACGCTGGGGCCAACGTCCTGACTTTC	CASSLGADAGANVLTF
-	TRBV27	TRBJ2-1	TRBD2	TGTGCCAGCAGTTACGGACTAGCGGGCTGGAATGAGCAGTTCTTC	CASSYGLAGWNEQFF
-	TRBV27	TRBJ1-5	TRBD1	TGTGCCAGCAGTTCCACAGGGGGGGGTCAGCCCCAGCATTTT	CASSSTGGGQPQHF
-	TRBV6-5	TRBJ2-2	-	TGTGCCAGCAGTCCCTTTAACGGGGCCGGGGAGCTGTTTTTT	CASSPFNGAGELFF
-	TRBV5-5	TRBJ1-2	-	TGTGCCAGCAGCTTGGGAGCTAACTATGGCTACACCTTC	CASSLGANYGYTF
-	TRBV7-9	TRBJ2-1	-	TGTGCCAGCAGATATAACAATGAGCAGTTCTTC	CASRYNNEQFF
-	TRBV27	TRBJ2-5	-	TGTGCCAGCAGTCCGTTCACAGGGAATCGGGTCGAGACCCAGTACTTC	CASSPFTGNRVETQYF
-	TRBV14	TRBJ2-1	-	TGTGCCAGCAGCCAATATGCTTCGGAGAACAATGAGCAGTTCTTC	CASSQYASENNEQFF